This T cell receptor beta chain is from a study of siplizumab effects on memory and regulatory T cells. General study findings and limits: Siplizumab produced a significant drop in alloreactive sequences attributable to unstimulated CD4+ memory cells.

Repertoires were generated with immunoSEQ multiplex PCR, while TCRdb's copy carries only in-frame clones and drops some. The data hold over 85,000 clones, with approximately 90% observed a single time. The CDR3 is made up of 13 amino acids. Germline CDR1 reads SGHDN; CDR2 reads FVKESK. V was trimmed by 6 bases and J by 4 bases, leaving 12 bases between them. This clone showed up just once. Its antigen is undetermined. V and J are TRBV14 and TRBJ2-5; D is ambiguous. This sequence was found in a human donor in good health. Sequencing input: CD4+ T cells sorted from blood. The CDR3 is CASSGPQRETQYF. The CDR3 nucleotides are TGTGCCAGCAGTGGACCGCAACGAGAGACCCAGTACTTC.